A selection of T cell receptor beta chains follows, all from one sample in a study of STAT3 mutations in large granular lymphocyte leukemia. Only in-frame clones appear in the TCRdb table, and some are missing; sequencing was by immunoSEQ multiplex PCR. This sample has a few thousand clones; approximately 50% occur once, and the top ten carry 80% to 90%. Material: peripheral blood mononuclear cells. Source of these receptors: a man aged 60 to 69 with T-cell large granular lymphocyte leukemia. Some clones in this sample may be carry-over from other donors' samples. Both conserved end residues are part of each CDR3. The D gene is left open where the match is weak. Not every row has a clone size; where given, it reads once, few, many or a size class.

. TRBJ1-2 TRBV29-1 . TGCAGCGTTGATGCCGCCCCTTATGGCTACACCTTC CSVDAAPYGYTF
once TRBJ2-7 TRBV19 . TGTGCCAGTAGTAAAGGGGACTACGAGCAGTACTTC CASSKGDYEQYF
. TRBJ1-2 TRBV6-6 . TGTGCCAGCAGTTACAAGGCGTCCTCGTTTGGCTACACCTTC CASSYKASSFGYTF
. TRBJ1-2 TRBV10-2 TRBD1 TGCGCCAGCAGAGGGACAGGGTATGGCTACACCTTC CASRGTGYGYTF
. TRBJ2-3 TRBV9 TRBD2 TGTGCCAGCAGCGTAATAGCGGGGGGCACAGATACGCAGTATTTT CASSVIAGGTDTQYF
. TRBJ2-1 TRBV7-9 . TGTGCCAGCAGCTTACCCAGGGGACCCTACAATGAGCAGTTCTTC CASSLPRGPYNEQFF
. TRBJ1-2 TRBV5-4 TRBD1 TGTGCCAGCAGCTTGCCTGACAGGGCCGATGGCTACACCTTC CASSLPDRADGYTF
once TRBJ2-3 TRBV27 . TGTGCCAGCAGTCCCTGGCCTTCCAGATCGTATACGCAGTATTTT CASSPWPSRSYTQYF
. TRBJ2-3 TRBV30 TRBD2 TGTGCCCGGGGCGGGGGGCCGCTCACAGATACGCAGTATTTT CARGGGPLTDTQYF
. TRBJ2-5 TRBV6-1 . TGTGCCAGCAGTGAGGGCCTCGGAGCGAGCCAGTACTTC CASSEGLGASQYF
. TRBJ1-2 TRBV4-3 TRBD1 TGCGCCAGCAGCCAAGGGACAGGGGGCTTATCTAACTATGGCTACACCTTC CASSQGTGGLSNYGYTF
. TRBJ1-5 TRBV7-2 . TGTGCCAGCAGCTTAGGTCGGACGGAGAATCAGCCCCAGCATTTT CASSLGRTENQPQHF
once TRBJ1-1 TRBV18 . TGTGCCAGCTCACCACGGGTGGACACTGAAGCTTTCTTT CASSPRVDTEAFF
few TRBJ2-5 TRBV9 . TGTGCCAGTCAAGCGGTAGACGTAGCTGAGACCCAGTACTTC CASQAVDVAETQYF
few TRBJ2-5 TRBV19 . TGTGCCAGTAGTATCGGGGGGACCCAGTACTTC CASSIGGTQYF
. TRBJ2-3 TRBV18 . TGTGCCAGCTCCCGGGGAGATACGCAGTATTTT CASSRGDTQYF
. TRBJ2-5 TRBV30 . TGTGCCTGGAGTGGGGGTCTAGAGACCCAGTACTTC CAWSGGLETQYF
. TRBJ1-2 TRBV30 TRBD1 TGTGCCTGGAAGGGACAGGGGGCGAATGGCTACACCTTC CAWKGQGANGYTF
few TRBJ2-7 TRBV7-9 . TGTGCCAGCAGCTTAGGGAACAGCCACGAGCAGTACTTC CASSLGNSHEQYF
. TRBJ1-2 TRBV7-9 . TGTGCCAGCAGCTTGTCAGCCAGGGACCATGGCTACACCTTC CASSLSARDHGYTF
. TRBJ1-6 TRBV27 TRBD1 TGTGCCAGCAGTGTAAGGACAGGCCGGAATTCACCCCTCCACTTT CASSVRTGRNSPLHF
. TRBJ1-2 TRBV5-4 . TGTGCCAGCAGCTCCGGGGCAGACTCGTCCTATGGCTACACCTTC CASSSGADSSYGYTF
. TRBJ2-7 TRBV5-4 . TGTGCCAGCAGCGTCCGGGACATGGTACAGCAGTACTTC CASSVRDMVQQYF
. TRBJ2-5 TRBV7-9 . TGTGCCAGCAGCTTAGAGACCCAGTACTTC CASSLETQYF
once TRBJ2-1 TRBV27 . TGTGCCAGCAGTTTACGGTCGGGGCGGAACAATGAGCAGTTCTTC CASSLRSGRNNEQFF
. TRBJ2-7 TRBV5-4 . TGTGCCAGCAGCCTCACGGGGGGCGGGTCCTACGAGCAGTACTTC CASSLTGGGSYEQYF
. TRBJ2-5 TRBV5-4 . TGTGCCAGCAGCAGGCCGACCTCGGAGACCCAGTACTTC CASSRPTSETQYF
. TRBJ2-3 TRBV18 . TGTGCCAGCGCGCCGGGAACAGATACGCAGTATTTT CASAPGTDTQYF
. TRBJ2-5 TRBV18 . TGTGCCAGCTCACCCACAGGGTACCAAGAGACCCAGTACTTC CASSPTGYQETQYF
few TRBJ1-2 TRBV29-1 . TGCAGCGTTGCCCGCGATTTCTATGGCTACACCTTC CSVARDFYGYTF
few TRBJ2-1 TRBV6-5 TRBD2 TGTGCCAGCAGTTACGTTGCTAGCGGGCCCCATGAGCAGTTCTTC CASSYVASGPHEQFF
. TRBJ1-2 TRBV29-1 TRBD1 TGCAGCGTTAACGGCCTACAGGGGATCGGGCGGGGCCACACCTTC CSVNGLQGIGRGHTF
. TRBJ1-2 TRBV30 TRBD1 TGTGCCTGGAGTGATTTAAGGGGCGTAGGGACAGGGGGAAACTATGGCTACACCTTC CAWSDLRGVGTGGNYGYTF
. TRBJ2-7 TRBV6-1 TRBD2 TGTGCCAGCAGGCCCGGGACTAGCGATTCCTCCGAGCAGTACTTC CASRPGTSDSSEQYF
. TRBJ2-3 TRBV5-1 . TGCGCCAGCAGCGCTACAGATACGCAGTATTTT CASSATDTQYF
few TRBJ1-5 TRBV6-6 . TGTGCCAGCAGTGCGGGCGGAGATCAGCCCCAGCATTTT CASSAGGDQPQHF
once TRBJ2-3 TRBV6-6 TRBD2 TGTGCCAGCAGTTACTCGTCGCTAGCGGAAATGGATACGCAGTATTTT CASSYSSLAEMDTQYF
once TRBJ1-5 TRBV5-1 . TGCGCCAGCAGCCCGATGGGGGGGAATCAGCCCCAGCATTTT CASSPMGGNQPQHF
. TRBJ1-2 TRBV9 TRBD1 TGTGCCAGCTCTCTCACAGGGGGCATTGGCTACACCTTC CASSLTGGIGYTF
. TRBJ2-3 TRBV5-8 . TGTGCCAGCAGCTTGGGGGCAGCTAGCACAGATACGCAGTATTTT CASSLGAASTDTQYF
. TRBJ2-5 TRBV18 TRBD1 TGTGCCAGCTCACCTACAGCCCAGGGGGCTTATGAGACCCAGTACTTC CASSPTAQGAYETQYF
few TRBJ1-2 TRBV5-1 . TGCGCCAGCAGCTTGCCGGGGCTGGAGGGTGGCTACACCTTC CASSLPGLEGGYTF
. TRBJ1-6 TRBV28 . TGTGCCAGCAGTTTGGTGGGAGTTAATTCACCCCTCCACTTT CASSLVGVNSPLHF
once TRBJ2-5 TRBV5-1 . TGCGCCAGCAGCTTGGCGGGGCGGCGGGAGACCCAGTACTTC CASSLAGRRETQYF
once TRBJ2-5 TRBV5-4 TRBD1 TGTGCCAGCAGCCGGGGACAGTCCCAGTACTTC CASSRGQSQYF
. TRBJ1-6 TRBV30 . TGTGCCTGGAGTGGTGGCTCCTATAATTCACCCCTCCACTTT CAWSGGSYNSPLHF
few TRBJ2-7 TRBV4-1 . TGCGCCAGCAGCCCTCAAGAGGTCTCGTACGAGCAGTACTTC CASSPQEVSYEQYF
. TRBJ2-1 TRBV7-9 . TGTGCCAGCAGCTTAATTAGTCGGACCAGGGATACTCCCTACAATGAGCAGTTCTTC CASSLISRTRDTPYNEQFF
. TRBJ1-6 TRBV5-1 TRBD1 TGCGCCAGCAGCTCCGGACAGGGGGCCAATTCACCCCTCCACTTT CASSSGQGANSPLHF
once TRBJ2-6 TRBV9 . TGTGCCAGCAGCGTAGGGGTAAGAAGGGGCTCTGGGGCCAACGTCCTGACTTTC CASSVGVRRGSGANVLTF
. TRBJ2-7 TRBV18 TRBD1 TGTGCCAGCTCAGCGGACAGGTTACTTGACGAGCAGTACTTC CASSADRLLDEQYF
. TRBJ1-2 TRBV5-1 . TGCGCCAGCAACCTGGGGGGGGCCAACTATGGCTACACCTTC CASNLGGANYGYTF
few TRBJ1-4 TRBV30 . TGTGCCTGCAGCCGGGAGGCCAGGGAAAAACTGTTTTTT CACSREAREKLFF
. TRBJ2-1 TRBV27 . TGTGCCAGCAGTCGGACTGACAATGAGCAGTTCTTC CASSRTDNEQFF
. TRBJ1-2 TRBV20-1 . TGCAGTGCGGACATCAACTATGGCTACACCTTC CSADINYGYTF
. TRBJ1-1 TRBV30 . TGTGCCTGGAGTAAGGGCCTTGTGCCTGAAGCTTTCTTT CAWSKGLVPEAFF
. TRBJ2-7 TRBV7-9 . TGTGCCAGCAGCTTAGGAGACTACGAGCAGTACTTC CASSLGDYEQYF
. TRBJ2-7 TRBV5-1 TRBD1 TGCGCCAGCAGCTTGGGGGGACAGGGAAGGACCTACGAGCAGTACTTC CASSLGGQGRTYEQYF
few TRBJ2-5 TRBV7-9 . TGTGCCAGCAGCTTAGTTGGATTGGAGACCCAGTACTTC CASSLVGLETQYF
. TRBJ2-7 TRBV5-6 . TGTGCCAGCAGCTTGCTAACCTACGAGCAGTACTTC CASSLLTYEQYF